This T cell receptor beta chain originates from a study of T-cell reconstitution after alpha-beta-depleted transplantation in children (dated by TCRdb to about 2016). Context from the whole study: Using TCR repertoire profiling, the study followed T-cell immune reconstitution in a quantitative way in children after TCRalphabeta/CD19-depleted allogeneic hematopoietic cell transplantation.

This clonotype was recorded many times. Its specific antigen is unknown. No much larger clone is present one base from it, and per-base qualities are unavailable. Libraries were made using PCR. Sequencing relied on an Illumina HiSeq 2500. To normalize quantification of the TCRbeta repertoire, the TCR libraries were built with molecular barcoding that relied on unique molecular identifiers. TCRdb applied fastp at Q25 and MiXCR to the public reads, then kept only in-frame beta chains. Rows merge per CDR3 protein into single entries with the most common DNA and genes. The sample table lists about 640,000 distinct CDR3 sequences, around 16% of them with a count of one. The ten largest make up about 1.1% of the sample. Taken from the germline V gene (reference sequence), the CDR1 and CDR2 loops are DFQATT and SNEGSKA. V drops 0 bases and J drops 0 bases, leaving 12 bases in between. The CDR3 contains 16 residues, cysteine and phenylalanine counted. Only the CDR3 region is kept as DNA, spanning 48 bases read in frame from base 1.

The chain is encoded by TRBV20-1 joined to TRBJ2-1; there is no confident call for the D gene. This TCR came from a human donor who donated a stem cell graft to a child with acute myeloid leukemia. The starting material was PBMCs from the stem cell graft donor, obtained from the stem cell graft. The DNA sequence is given as TGCAGTGCTAGAGATCTGGAAGCCCCCTCCTACAATGAGCAGTTCTTC. The resulting protein is CSARDLEAPSYNEQFF.